The 6 T cell receptor beta chains below come from one sample, sequenced in a study of cytomegalovirus exposure and HLA in healthy donors. PCR was performed using 60 Vbeta and 13 Jbeta primers. The protocol was immunoSEQ multiplex PCR, while the TCRdb copy is restricted to in-frame clones and leaves out a portion. The data hold roughly 160,000 clones, with roughly four fifths observed a single time. The sample was PBMCs. Receptors originate from a female donor in good health and CMV-seronegative.

This sequence joins TRBV11-1 and TRBJ1-6; 8 bases map to TRBD1. This CDR3 is built from 14 residues. The V gene's germline CDR1 is SGHAT and CDR2 FQDESV (reference sequence). V lost 6 bases, J lost 5 bases, and 3 bases stayed unmatched. The CDR3 region is CASSRTGNNSPLHF. The CDR3 DNA is TGTGCCAGCAGTCGGACAGGGAATAATTCACCCCTCCACTTT.

This clone occurred once. The CDR3: CASSRGQGGDTQYF. CDR3 nucleotides: TGCGCCAGCAGCCGGGGACAGGGGGGAGATACGCAGTATTTT. The V and J genes are TRBV4-1 and TRBJ2-3; 11 nucleotides align to TRBD1. Germline V gene data show CDR1 as MGHRA and CDR2 as YSYEKL. CDR3 size: 14 residues. V lost 4 bases to trimming and J lost 5 bases; unmatched junction nucleotides: 2.

This clone was recorded a few times. This rearrangement joins TRBV20-1 to TRBJ2-7, with D possibly being TRBD2 (5 bases). V lost 5 bases, J lost 4 bases, and 9 bases lay in between. From germline, CDR1 is DFQATT and CDR2 SNEGSKA (reference sequence). The CDR3 consists of 11 residues. CDR3 residues: CSALEAYEQYF. The CDR3 DNA reads TGCAGTGCTCTGGAGGCGTACGAGCAGTACTTC.

The chain combines TRBV13 with TRBJ1-2; tentatively, D is TRBD1 (5 bases). The V end lost 5 bases, the J end lost 8 bases, and 9 bases lay between the germline ends. There are 11 residues in the CDR3. Looked up from germline, CDR1 is PRHDT and CDR2 is FYEKMQ (reference sequence). The CDR3: CASSPGGGYTF. CDR3 sequence (DNA): TGTGCCAGCAGCCCCGGGGGGGGCTACACCTTC.

The chain uses TRBV5-1 and TRBJ2-5; possible D gene TRBD1, 6 bases. The DNA end lines up better with TRBJ2-7; the J call may be wrong. The CDR3 length is 13 residues. Germline V gene data show CDR1 as SGHRS and CDR2 as YFSETQ. CDR3 region: CASSQGISYEQYF. The CDR3 DNA reads as TGCGCCAGCAGCCAGGGGATCTCCTACGAGCAGTACTTC.

This clone was detected only once. At one of its ends the junction is not consistent with the germline gene, which may arise from a read error. The chain links TRBV7-3 to TRBJ2-6, with 11 bases matching TRBD1. The germline CDR1 and CDR2 sequences are SGHTA and FQGTGA. This CDR3 is 14 amino acids long. This chain's CDR3 is CASSSGQGGNGLTF. DNA of the CDR3: TGTGCCAGCAGCTCGGGACAGGGGGGCAACGGCCTGACTTTC.